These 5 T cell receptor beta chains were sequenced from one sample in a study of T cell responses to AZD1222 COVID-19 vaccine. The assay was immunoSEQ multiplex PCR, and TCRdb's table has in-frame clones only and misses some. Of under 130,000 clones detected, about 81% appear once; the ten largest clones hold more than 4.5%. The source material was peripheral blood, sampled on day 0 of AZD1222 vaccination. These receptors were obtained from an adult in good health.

CDR3 bases: TGTGCCAGTAGTATACGGGCGGGGGGCTACAATGAGCAGTTCTTC. Translation: CASSIRAGGYNEQFF. This chain connects TRBV19 to TRBJ2-1; 8 bases fit TRBD2. The CDR3 is 15 residues long. Trimming removed 2 bases from V and 3 bases from J; junction bases left unmatched: 3. The germline CDR1 and CDR2 sequences are LNHDA and SQIVND (reference sequence).

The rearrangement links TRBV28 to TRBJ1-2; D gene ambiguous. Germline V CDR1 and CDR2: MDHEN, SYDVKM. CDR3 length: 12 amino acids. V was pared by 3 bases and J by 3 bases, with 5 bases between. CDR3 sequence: CASSFRDYGYTF. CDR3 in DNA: TGTGCCAGCAGTTTTCGGGACTATGGCTACACCTTC.

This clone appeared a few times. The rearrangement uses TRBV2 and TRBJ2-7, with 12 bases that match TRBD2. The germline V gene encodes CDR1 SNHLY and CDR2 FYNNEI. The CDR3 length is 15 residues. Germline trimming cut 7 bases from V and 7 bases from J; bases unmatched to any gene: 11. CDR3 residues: CASTSGLAGFGEQYF. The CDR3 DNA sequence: TGTGCCAGCACGTCGGGACTAGCGGGCTTCGGGGAGCAGTACTTC.

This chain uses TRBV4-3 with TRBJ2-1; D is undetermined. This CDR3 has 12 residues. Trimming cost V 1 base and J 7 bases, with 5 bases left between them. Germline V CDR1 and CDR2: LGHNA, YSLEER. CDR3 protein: CASSQVTNEQFF. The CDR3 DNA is TGCGCCAGCAGCCAAGTAACTAATGAGCAGTTCTTC.

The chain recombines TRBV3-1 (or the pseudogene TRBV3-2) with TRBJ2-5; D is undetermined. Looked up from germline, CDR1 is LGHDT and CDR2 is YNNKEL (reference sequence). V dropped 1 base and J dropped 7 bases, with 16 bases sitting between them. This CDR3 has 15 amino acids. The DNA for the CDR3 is TGTGCCAGCAGCCAAGGAGATGGCGGTCGGCGGACCCAGTACTTC. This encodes CASSQGDGGRRTQYF.